This T cell receptor beta chain was recorded in a study of blood T cell repertoires in COVID-19. Study background: Samples representing acute and convalescent COVID-19 were sourced from the United States, Italy and Spain. Sources were T cells, B-cell-depleted T cells, or PBMCs; the material itself was cDNA or gDNA.

The method was immunoSEQ multiplex PCR; TCRdb's version includes in-frame clones alone and lacks a portion of them. The sample lists roughly 200,000 clones, about 85% occurring once. Participants spanned ages about 18 to 100 years and resided in around 25 US areas. The clonotype originates from a woman in her thirties who had recovered from COVID-19. The specimen was PBMCs or T cells enriched from blood (not recorded which).

The CDR3 nucleotides are TGTGCCAGCAGCCTTGCCGGACAAGTCCCCTACGAGCAGTACTTC. Amino acid sequence: CASSLAGQVPYEQYF. The chain is built from TRBV3-1 (or the pseudogene TRBV3-2) and TRBJ2-7; the D gene is possibly TRBD1 (5 bases). The CDR3 is made up of 15 amino acids. Germline loops: CDR1 LGHDT, CDR2 YNNKEL (reference sequence). V was trimmed by 4 bases and J by 2 bases, leaving 15 bases between them.